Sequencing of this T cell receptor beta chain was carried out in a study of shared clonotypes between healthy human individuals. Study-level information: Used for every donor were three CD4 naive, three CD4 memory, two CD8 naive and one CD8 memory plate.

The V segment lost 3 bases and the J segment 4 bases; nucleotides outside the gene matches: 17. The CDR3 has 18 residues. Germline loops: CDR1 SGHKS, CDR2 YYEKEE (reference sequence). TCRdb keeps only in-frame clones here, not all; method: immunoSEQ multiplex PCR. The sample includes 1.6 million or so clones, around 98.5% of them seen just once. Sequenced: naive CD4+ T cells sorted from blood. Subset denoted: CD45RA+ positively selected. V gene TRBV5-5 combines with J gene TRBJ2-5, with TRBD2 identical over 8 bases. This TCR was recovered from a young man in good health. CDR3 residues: CASSSVWSWGLAGETQYF. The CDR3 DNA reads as TGTGCCAGCAGCTCTGTTTGGTCCTGGGGGCTAGCGGGAGAGACCCAGTACTTC.